The 16 T cell receptor beta chains in this list originate from one sample, sequenced in a study of long-term antiretroviral therapy in people with HIV. Survey-level resolution applied to immunoSEQ assay v3.0. Produced via immunoSEQ multiplex PCR; TCRdb's table is partial and in-frame only. This sample carries about 39,000 clones, about 85% of them seen once, and the ten largest clones take about 6%. The sample was unsorted PBMCs, taken 3.1 years after starting antiretroviral therapy. These receptors were obtained from a woman aged 50 to 65 with HIV.

V usage is TRBV10-3 and J usage is TRBJ1-2, with 8 bases aligning to TRBD1. This CDR3 has 14 amino acids. The ends lost 7 bases at V and 7 bases at J; junction bases unmatched: 11. CDR1 and CDR2 from the germline V gene are ENHRY and SYGVKD. CDR3 nucleotides: TGTGCCATCAATTTCTCCGGGACAGGCAGTGGCTACACCTTC. This sequence encodes CAINFSGTGSGYTF.

This sequence joins TRBV15 and TRBJ1-2, with TRBD1 matching 9 bases. Germline V CDR1 and CDR2: LNHNV, YYDKDF (reference sequence). Trimming removed 3 bases from V and 6 bases from J; junction bases left unmatched: 8. This CDR3 region has 15 residues. The CDR3 nucleotides are TGTGCCACCAGCAGGGGGAAGGGGACAGGGAATGGCTACACCTTC. Its translation is CATSRGKGTGNGYTF.

CDR3: CASSSGLAGSLETQYF. CDR3 sequence (DNA): TGTGCCAGCAGCAGTGGACTAGCGGGCTCCTTGGAGACCCAGTACTTC. The gene calls are TRBV5-4 and TRBJ2-5, with 11 positions matching TRBD2. The germline gives CDR1 SGHNT, CDR2 YYREEE (reference sequence). Trimming cost V 4 bases and J 5 bases; bases outside gene matches: 10. CDR3 length equals 16 residues. The variable domain in full, completed from reference TRBV5-4 and TRBJ2-5, reads ETGVTQSPTHLIKTRGQQVTLRCSSQSGHNTVSWYQQALGQGPQFIFQYYREEENGRGNFPPRFSGLQFPNYSSELNVNALELDDSALYLCASSSGLAGSLETQYFGPGTRLLVL.

This chain uses TRBV5-6 with TRBJ2-1, with 7 bases lining up with TRBD1. The J segment lost 2 bases and the V segment lost 2 bases, leaving 4 bases of the junction unmatched. Germline V gene lookup returns CDR1 SGHDT and CDR2 YYEEEE. This CDR3 comprises 15 residues. The CDR3 loop reads CASSFGQVTYNEQFF. The CDR3 bases are TGTGCCAGCAGCTTCGGACAGGTTACCTACAATGAGCAGTTCTTC.

The V gene is TRBV7-9, the J gene TRBJ2-2; TRBD2 might be the D (7 bases). Per the germline V gene, CDR1 is SEHNR and CDR2 is FQNEAQ (reference sequence). Trimming took 5 bases from V and 4 from J, leaving 17 bases between them. The CDR3 has 16 residues. The CDR3, as DNA: TGTGCCAGCAGCCCGCTAGTAGGGGGGGCCACCGGGGAGCTGTTTTTT. Translated: CASSPLVGGATGELFF. The full variable domain, in which reference TRBV7-9 and TRBJ2-2 provide the parts outside the CDR3, is DTGVSQNPRHKITKRGQNVTFRCDPISEHNRLYWYRQTLGQGPEFLTYFQNEAQLEKSRLLSDRFSAERPKGSFSTLEIQRTEQGDSAMYLCASSPLVGGATGELFFGEGSRLTVL.

The chain employs TRBV5-8 and TRBJ2-5; D remains unclear. V lost 5 bases to trimming and J lost 2 bases, with 4 bases between them. Germline V gene data show CDR1 as SGHTS and CDR2 as YDEGEE. The CDR3 extends over 11 amino acids. The CDR3 sequence: CASSLQETQYF. CDR3 nucleotide sequence: TGTGCCAGCAGTTTACAAGAGACCCAGTACTTC. The full variable domain, with the rest looked up from reference TRBV5-8 and TRBJ2-5, is EAGVTQSPTHLIKTRGQQATLRCSPISGHTSVYWYQQALGLGLQFLLWYDEGEERNRGNFPPRFSGRQFPNYSSELNVNALELEDSALYLCASSLQETQYFGPGTRLLVL.

This sequence joins TRBV19 and TRBJ2-7; 8 positions agree with TRBD1. The CDR3 has 14 residues. CDR1 is LNHDA, CDR2 SQIVND, per germline (reference sequence). The J segment lost 4 bases and the V segment lost 8 bases, leaving 10 bases of the junction unmatched. CDR3 sequence reads: CASGDRRRRYEQYF. The CDR3 DNA is TGTGCCAGTGGGGACAGGAGACGTCGGTACGAGCAGTACTTC.

This clone came up a few times. This rearrangement joins TRBV5-1 to TRBJ2-7; 8 nucleotides match TRBD1. Germline values: CDR1 SGHRS, CDR2 YFSETQ. The CDR3 extends over 14 amino acids. Germline trimming cut 4 bases from V and 5 bases from J; bases unmatched to any gene: 8. CDR3 sequence reads: CASSPQGAKDEQYF. The DNA of the CDR3 is TGCGCCAGCAGCCCCCAGGGGGCTAAAGACGAGCAGTACTTC.

CDR3 DNA sequence: TGTGCCAGCAGTGATCTGTGGGAGTTGAACACTGAAGCTTTCTTT. Protein sequence: CASSDLWELNTEAFF. The chain links TRBV6-1 to TRBJ1-1, with unresolved D. Germline V gene data show CDR1 as MNHNS and CDR2 as SASEGT. V lost 3 bases to trimming and J lost 0 bases, with 11 bases between them. This CDR3 is built from 15 residues.

The rearrangement joins TRBV27 to TRBJ2-3, with TRBD1 matching over 7 bases. Germline loops: CDR1 MNHEY, CDR2 SMNVEV (reference sequence). Trimming removed 6 bases from V and 2 bases from J; junction bases left unmatched: 8. The CDR3 has 15 amino acids. CDR3 sequence reads: CASRLRQGYTDTQYF. The CDR3 DNA reads TGTGCCAGCAGACTGCGACAGGGATACACAGATACGCAGTATTTT.

The chain has TRBV2 and TRBJ2-2; TRBD1 aligns across 9 bases. Germline lookup yields CDR1 SNHLY and CDR2 FYNNEI. The CDR3 consists of 15 residues. V lost 4 bases to trimming and J lost 4 bases; unmatched junction nucleotides: 4. The CDR3 region is CASSVQDRGTGELFF. CDR3 DNA: TGTGCCAGCAGTGTCCAGGACAGGGGCACCGGGGAGCTGTTTTTT. The variable domain in full, with the rest retrieved from reference TRBV2 and TRBJ2-2, is EPEVTQTPSHQVTQMGQEVILRCVPISNHLYFYWYRQILGQKVEFLVSFYNNEISEKSEIFDDQFSVERPDGSNFTLKIRSTKLEDSAMYFCASSVQDRGTGELFFGEGSRLTVL.

The genes are TRBV5-5 and TRBJ2-5, with 7 bases identical to TRBD2. The CDR3 runs 12 residues. V shed 0 bases and J 9 bases; nucleotides not matched to a gene: 2. In germline, CDR1 is SGHKS, CDR2 YYEKEE (reference sequence). The CDR3 spells CASSLDLAAQYF. The CDR3 DNA follows: TGTGCCAGCAGCTTGGACCTAGCGGCCCAGTACTTC. Looking up the rest from reference TRBV5-5 and TRBJ2-5 gives the full variable domain: DAGVTQSPTHLIKTRGQQVTLRCSPISGHKSVSWYQQVLGQGPQFIFQYYEKEERGRGNFPDRFSARQFPNYSSELNVNALLLGDSALYLCASSLDLAAQYFGPGTRLLVL.

The rearrangement links TRBV7-6 to TRBJ1-3; D gene ambiguous. Deletions cut 1 base from V and 2 bases from J, with 6 bases between. The CDR3 extends over 14 amino acids. The V gene's germline CDR1 is SGHVS and CDR2 FNYEAQ. CDR3 amino acids: CASSLGETGNTIYF. In nucleotides, the CDR3 is TGTGCCAGCAGCTTAGGGGAGACTGGAAACACCATATATTTT.

V usage is TRBV5-1 and J usage is TRBJ1-5; D is undetermined. The CDR3 is 16 amino acids. Germline CDR1 and CDR2: SGHRS and YFSETQ. V shed 0 bases and J shed 6 bases, with 16 bases lying between them. Here the CDR3 reads CASSLGAVRPSQPQHF. DNA for the CDR3: TGCGCCAGCAGCTTGGGGGCAGTTCGGCCCAGTCAGCCCCAGCATTTT.

J is TRBJ2-6 and V is TRBV5-1; 8 bases map to TRBD1. J gave up 1 base and V 2 bases, and 8 bases lay outside the gene matches. Germline loops: CDR1 SGHRS, CDR2 YFSETQ. The CDR3 is made up of 18 amino acids. The CDR3 DNA reads as TGCGCCAGCAGCTTTGCAGGGGGCGGTAGATCTGGGGCCAACGTCCTGACTTTC. This translates into CASSFAGGGRSGANVLTF. Filled out from reference TRBV5-1 and TRBJ2-6, the complete variable domain reads KAGVTQTPRYLIKTRGQQVTLSCSPISGHRSVSWYQQTPGQGLQFLFEYFSETQRNKGNFPGRFSGRQFSNSRSEMNVSTLELGDSALYLCASSFAGGGRSGANVLTFGAGSRLTVL.

This rearrangement joins TRBV9 to TRBJ1-5, with 8 bases that match TRBD1. The CDR3 consists of 14 residues. Germline CDR1 reads SGDLS; CDR2 reads YYNGEE. V was clipped by 0 bases and J by 13 bases; unmatched bases: 9. This CDR3 is CASSVGQGPQNQHF. CDR3 nucleotides: TGTGCCAGCAGCGTAGGACAGGGGCCCCAGAATCAGCATTTT.